The 19 T cell receptor beta chains below all came from one sample that was sequenced in a study of monozygotic twins with cystic fibrosis. The data were produced by immunoSEQ multiplex PCR, yet TCRdb's version contains in-frame clones alone and is incomplete. The profile shows 30,000 to 45,000 clones, 75% to 90% of them singletons. The specimen sequenced was blood. The receptor source for this set is a girl aged 2-10 years with cystic fibrosis.

The chain couples TRBV10-1 to TRBJ2-7; D ambiguous. V shed 3 bases and J shed 6 bases, with 3 bases lying between them. CDR1 is WNHNN, CDR2 SYGVQD, per germline (reference sequence). This CDR3 spans 10 amino acids. The CDR3 DNA reads as TGCGCCAGCAGTGAAGGCGAGCAGTACTTC. Protein: CASSEGEQYF.

V usage is TRBV19 and J usage is TRBJ2-7; TRBD1 matches at 9 bases. After removal of 3 bases from V and 5 bases from J, the junction contained 14 bases not matched to a gene. The length of the CDR3 is 17 residues. Germline CDR1 is LNHDA and CDR2 is SQIVND (reference sequence). The CDR3 sequence is CASSMPRGADRGHEQYF. The CDR3 DNA follows: TGTGCCAGTAGTATGCCCCGCGGTGCGGACAGGGGCCACGAGCAGTACTTC.

This chain joins TRBV14 and TRBJ2-1; D remains ambiguous. Deletions cut 2 bases from V and 3 bases from J, with 17 bases between. Germline V gives CDR1 SGHDN, CDR2 FVKESK. The CDR3 sequence is 17 residues long. The chain's CDR3 is CASSQYAQNKNYNEQFF. The DNA for the CDR3 is TGTGCCAGCAGCCAATACGCCCAAAATAAGAACTACAATGAGCAGTTCTTC.

The chain is built from TRBV4-2 and TRBJ1-2; 10 positions match TRBD1. This CDR3 contains 15 residues. J was trimmed by 4 bases and V by 2 bases; bases with no gene match: 4. The germline CDR1 and CDR2 sequences are LGHNA and YNFKEQ. The CDR3: CASSQSRDRGYGYTF. The CDR3 DNA is TGTGCCAGCAGCCAAAGCAGGGACAGGGGCTATGGCTACACCTTC.

The gene calls are TRBV7-9 and TRBJ1-1; possibly TRBD1 for D (5 bases). The length of the CDR3 is 14 residues. V gave up 5 bases and J gave up 7 bases, with 17 bases separating them. The germline V gene has CDR1 SEHNR and CDR2 FQNEAQ (reference sequence). CDR3 nucleotide sequence: TGTGCCAGCAGCCCGCAGGGAAGACAGTTTGAAGCTTTCTTT. This translates into CASSPQGRQFEAFF.

This clone was seen once. The genes are TRBV4-2 and TRBJ2-3, with 11 positions matching TRBD2. The CDR3 consists of 17 residues. V lost 1 base to trimming and J lost 2 bases; unmatched junction nucleotides: 5. Germline-derived CDR1 and CDR2 are LGHNA and YNFKEQ. This CDR3 reads CASSQVLAGANTDTQYF. The CDR3 DNA sequence: TGTGCCAGCAGCCAAGTACTAGCGGGGGCCAACACAGATACGCAGTATTTT.

V gene TRBV14 combines with J gene TRBJ2-2; tentatively, D is TRBD1 (5 bases). With 6 bases removed from V and 3 bases from J, the gap between germline ends came to 8 bases. Germline-derived CDR1 and CDR2 are SGHDN and FVKESK. The CDR3 runs to 13 residues. The CDR3 DNA reads as TGTGCCAGCAGAGGGGCCCACACCGGGGAGCTGTTTTTT. This codes for CASRGAHTGELFF.

This sequence joins TRBV6-5 and TRBJ2-3, with D uncertain. Trimming cost V 2 bases and J 2 bases, with 8 bases left between them. Per the germline V gene, CDR1 is MNHEY and CDR2 is SVGAGI. This CDR3 spans 14 amino acids. The CDR3 loop is CASSYRTATDTQYF. CDR3 bases: TGTGCCAGCAGTTACCGGACCGCCACAGATACGCAGTATTTT.

V gene TRBV29-1 combines with J gene TRBJ1-1, with TRBD1 as a possible D gene (5 bases). V was pared by 6 bases and J by 0 bases, with 11 bases between. CDR1 and CDR2 (germline): SQVTM, ANQGSEA. There are 13 residues in the CDR3. CDR3 amino acids: CSVQVPLNTEAFF. For the CDR3, the DNA is TGCAGCGTACAGGTACCACTGAACACTGAAGCTTTCTTT.

This clone was seen a handful of times. The V call is TRBV7-3, the J call TRBJ1-6; 8 bases align to TRBD1. V gave up 5 bases and J gave up 9 bases; unmatched junction bases: 6. From germline, CDR1 is SGHTA and CDR2 FQGTGA. The CDR3 consists of 14 residues. CDR3 in amino acids: CASSRGQGSSPLHF. Here the CDR3 DNA reads TGTGCCAGCAGCCGTGGACAGGGCAGTTCACCCCTCCACTTT. The full variable domain, completed using reference TRBV7-3 and TRBJ1-6, is GAGVSQTPSNKVTEKGKYVELRCDPISGHTALYWYRQSLGQGPEFLIYFQGTGAADDSGLPNDRFFAVRPEGSVSTLKIQRTERGDSAVYLCASSRGQGSSPLHFGNGTRLTVT.

The chain employs TRBV5-1 and TRBJ1-4; TRBD1 matches at 7 bases. Germline trimming cut 1 base from V and 0 bases from J; bases unmatched to any gene: 0. The CDR3 extends over 15 amino acids. The germline V gene has CDR1 SGHRS and CDR2 YFSETQ. The chain's CDR3 is CASSLQGATNEKLFF. Here the CDR3 DNA reads TGCGCCAGCAGCTTGCAGGGGGCAACTAATGAAAAACTGTTTTTT.

The chain has TRBV6-1 and TRBJ1-5; D is uncertain. The germline gives CDR1 MNHNS, CDR2 SASEGT. The CDR3 sequence is 15 residues long. Trimming cost V 5 bases and J 1 base, with 12 bases left between them. The CDR3 loop is CASSFTTGSNQPQHF. As DNA, the CDR3 is TGTGCCAGCAGTTTCACTACCGGCAGCAATCAGCCCCAGCATTTT.

This clone came up once. This rearrangement joins TRBV18 to TRBJ2-1; TRBD2 is a possible D gene (7 bases). This CDR3 contains 16 residues. Germline-derived CDR1 and CDR2 are KGHSH and LQKENI. Trimming took 2 bases from V and 5 from J, leaving 16 bases between them. CDR3 protein: CASSPSVRGANNEQFF. CDR3 DNA: TGTGCCAGCTCACCAAGCGTCCGGGGGGCAAACAATGAGCAGTTCTTC.

The V gene is TRBV4-2, the J gene TRBJ1-6; D unresolved. V was cut by 2 bases and J by 6 bases, with 8 bases left in between. Germline-derived CDR1 and CDR2 are LGHNA and YNFKEQ. The CDR3 contains 14 residues. Written as DNA, the CDR3 is TGTGCCAGCAGCCAAAAAGGTATTAATTCACCCCTCCACTTT. This gives the protein CASSQKGINSPLHF.

The rearrangement uses TRBV27 and TRBJ2-7, with 9 bases aligning to TRBD1. This CDR3 has 14 residues. The V gene's germline CDR1 is MNHEY and CDR2 SMNVEV (reference sequence). After removal of 6 bases from V and 6 bases from J, the junction contained 9 bases not matched to a gene. This CDR3 is CASRTDRGLGEQYF. CDR3 coding DNA: TGTGCCAGCAGAACCGACAGGGGGTTGGGCGAGCAGTACTTC.

V is TRBV5-1 and J is TRBJ1-1, with D hard to call. The CDR3 is made up of 15 amino acids. The germline V gene encodes CDR1 SGHRS and CDR2 YFSETQ. V was clipped by 1 base and J by 5 bases, with 15 bases between them. The DNA of the CDR3 is TGCGCCAGCAGCTTGTGGAGACTCGGGATAACTGAAGCTTTCTTT. Its translation is CASSLWRLGITEAFF.

V is TRBV9 and J is TRBJ2-2; 15 positions agree with TRBD2. This CDR3 spans 19 amino acids. V shed 4 bases and J 0 bases; nucleotides not matched to a gene: 7. Germline-derived CDR1 and CDR2 are SGDLS and YYNGEE. Here the CDR3 DNA reads TGTGCCAGCAGCAAGGGACTAGCGGGGGGCCTATCGAACACCGGGGAGCTGTTTTTT. As protein: CASSKGLAGGLSNTGELFF.

The chain uses TRBV10-3 and TRBJ1-2; D uncertain. Germline V gives CDR1 ENHRY, CDR2 SYGVKD. The CDR3 covers 11 residues. V was shortened by 7 bases and J by 5 bases, with 8 bases between the two germline ends. The CDR3 spells CAIMGGYGYTF. Here the CDR3 DNA reads TGTGCCATCATGGGCGGATATGGCTACACCTTC.

V gene TRBV7-9 combines with J gene TRBJ2-7; weak D call: TRBD1 (6 bases). V shed 3 bases and J shed 1 base, with 10 bases lying between them. Germline V gene sequence: CDR1 SEHNR, CDR2 FQNEAQ (reference sequence). The CDR3 loop spans 14 amino acids. The chain's CDR3 is CASSLSGTSYEQYF. For the CDR3, the DNA is TGTGCCAGCAGCTTGTCCGGGACATCCTACGAGCAGTACTTC.